The 10 T cell receptor beta chains below were found in one sample sequenced in a study of blood T cell repertoires in COVID-19. Assay used: immunoSEQ multiplex PCR; TCRdb lists only in-frame clones, some missing. This sample has 30,000 to 35,000 clones, with around 73% found just once. Sequenced input: peripheral blood. These TCRs come from a woman aged 60-70 years with acute or convalescent COVID-19.

The chain links TRBV2 to TRBJ2-7, with TRBD2 matching over 12 bases. Germline CDR1 SNHLY, CDR2 FYNNEI. This CDR3 has 13 amino acids. V lost 7 bases, J lost 13 bases, and 11 bases stayed unmatched. CDR3 nucleotide sequence: TGTGCCAGCACAGGAGGACTAGCGGGGCTTTTATACTTC. Translated: CASTGGLAGLLYF.

CDR3 in DNA: TGTGCCAGCAGCTCACAGGGGGCGAACACTGAAGCTTTCTTT. It translates to CASSSQGANTEAFF. The chain links TRBV5-5 to TRBJ1-1; 9 bases fit TRBD1. CDR3 length equals 14 residues. Germline CDR1 and CDR2: SGHKS and YYEKEE (reference sequence). J gave up 1 base and V 3 bases, and 1 base lay outside the gene matches.

V is TRBV5-1 and J is TRBJ2-3, with 9 positions matching TRBD2. This CDR3 has 18 amino acids. Trimming cost V 7 bases and J 1 base; bases outside gene matches: 16. CDR1 and CDR2 (germline): SGHRS, YFSETQ. CDR3 nucleotide sequence: TGCGCCAGCTGCCCGAGTGGGCTAGCGGGGATCGGCACAGATACGCAGTATTTT. It translates to CASCPSGLAGIGTDTQYF.

This clone rates as large (0.1 to 1%). V is TRBV4-1 and J is TRBJ1-2; no definite D call. CDR1 and CDR2 (germline): MGHRA, YSYEKL. The CDR3 has 15 amino acids. With 0 bases removed from V and 4 bases from J, the gap between germline ends came to 12 bases. The DNA of the CDR3 is TGCGCCAGCAGCCAAGATTCGATCGGGGTCTATGGCTACACCTTC. Translated: CASSQDSIGVYGYTF.

V usage is TRBV4-1 and J usage is TRBJ2-3, with 11 bases lining up with TRBD2. The CDR3 length is 18 residues. Germline V gives CDR1 MGHRA, CDR2 YSYEKL. V lost 5 bases to trimming and J lost 4 bases; unmatched junction nucleotides: 14. The CDR3 here is CASSTSPSSGGLADTQYF. Written as DNA, the CDR3 is TGCGCCAGCAGCACTTCTCCTTCTAGCGGGGGGTTGGCAGATACGCAGTATTTT.

J is TRBJ1-1 and V is TRBV30; D uncertain. Germline CDR1 GTSNPN, CDR2 SVGIG (reference sequence). The length of the CDR3 is 13 residues. Trimming stripped 0 bases from V and 4 bases from J, with 9 bases between. The CDR3: CAWSVLGGTEAFF. The CDR3, as DNA: TGTGCCTGGAGTGTTTTGGGAGGCACTGAAGCTTTCTTT.

CDR3 residues: CATLTYREQGAGLSYGYTF. DNA for the CDR3: TGTGCCACCCTTACATACCGGGAACAGGGGGCGGGTCTGTCCTATGGCTACACCTTC. The gene calls are TRBV6-7 and TRBJ1-2, with TRBD1 matching over 9 bases. TRBV6-7 is an ORF for which the function is uncertain. The CDR3 runs to 19 residues. The junction had 25 bases not matched to a gene; V was cut back by 10 bases and J by 4 bases.

Written as DNA, the CDR3 is TGTGCCATCAGTGAGACTAGCGGGGGCCCAGGAGGGGCAGATACGCAGTATTTT. It specifies CAISETSGGPGGADTQYF. The chain is built from TRBV10-3 and TRBJ2-3; 11 nucleotides align to TRBD2. The germline CDR1 and CDR2 sequences are ENHRY and SYGVKD. The CDR3 runs 18 residues. V dropped 2 bases and J dropped 4; count of bases not matched to a gene: 11.

The rearrangement links TRBV5-1 to TRBJ1-1; the D gene is possibly TRBD1 (5 bases). This CDR3 is 14 amino acids long. Trimming cost V 0 bases and J 1 base, with 7 bases left between them. Germline CDR1 SGHRS, CDR2 YFSETQ. The CDR3 DNA sequence: TGCGCCAGCAGCTTGGGACAGACGAACACTGAAGCTTTCTTT. Translating it yields CASSLGQTNTEAFF.

The rearrangement uses TRBV10-2 and TRBJ1-5; 10 nucleotides match TRBD1. Unmatched junction bases numbered 2, after V lost 5 bases and J lost 4 bases. The CDR3 extends over 14 amino acids. CDR1 and CDR2 from the germline V gene are WSHSY and SAAADI. Here the CDR3 reads CASSPDRGNQPQHF. The DNA of the CDR3 is TGCGCCAGCAGTCCGGACAGGGGGAATCAGCCCCAGCATTTT.